This T cell receptor (beta chain) was found in a study of tumor and adjacent non-tumor tissue in lung cancer. Study background: The cohort had about twelve adenocarcinoma, 2 squamous cell and 1 small cell patients. Findings of the study overall: TCR diversity was significantly greater in tumor than normal lung tissue. Tumor TCR diversity, when higher, was linked to shorter survival. Top 100 clones took a larger repertoire share in normal lung.

This sample's RNA came from whole unsorted tissue. The normal lung tissue was taken more than 3 cm from the tumor edge. Details on this clonotype: Its matching antigen is unknown. One end of the junction fails to match germline, which may point to a read error.

The library came from three nested PCR rounds adapted from ARM-PCR protocols. TCRdb passed the multiplex PCR reads through MiXCR, listing each CDR3 protein once. Seen here are about 67,000 distinct CDR3 sequences, more than 65% observed once, and the top ten hold 40% to 45%. The CDR3 has 13 residues. This TCR was sampled from a man in his 60s with non-small cell lung cancer. The chain uses TRBV12-3 or TRBV12-4 and TRBJ2-5; D is unresolved. The sample comprised distant non-tumor lung tissue. The CDR3 reads CASSLSSLETQYF. The CDR3 DNA sequence: TGTGCCAGCAGTTTGTCCTCCCTGGAGACCCAGTATTTC.